A selection of T cell receptor beta chains follows, all from one sample in a study of cytomegalovirus exposure and HLA in healthy donors. The repertoire was sequenced with immunoSEQ multiplex PCR; TCRdb's copy has only in-frame clones and lacks some. The sample holds 100,000 to 130,000 clones; roughly 80% are singletons and the top ten take around 2%. Material: PBMCs. The receptors stem from a man between 25 and 39 years old in good health and CMV-seronegative. Both conserved end residues are part of each CDR3. A D gene is named only where the DNA matches it firmly. Only some rows state a clone size, as once, few, many or a class for expanded clones.

j_gene	v_gene	abundance	d_gene	CDR3nt	CDR3aa
TRBJ1-6	TRBV7-9	NA	TRBD1	TGTGCCAGCAGCTCCGGGACAGGTGGATCACCCCTCCACTTT	CASSSGTGGSPLHF
TRBJ2-7	TRBV30	NA	NA	TGTGCCTGGAACCAACAGGGCCCTACCTACGAGCAGTACTTC	CAWNQQGPTYEQYF
TRBJ2-4	TRBV4-2	NA	NA	TGTGCCAGCAGCCAAGATCTTCGACCCTCGGGAGAGTTTTATGGGAACATTCAGTACTTC	CASSQDLRPSGEFYGNIQYF
TRBJ2-1	TRBV13	NA	NA	TGTGCCAGCAGCCCCCGTCGGTCCTACAATGAGCAGTTCTTC	CASSPRRSYNEQFF
TRBJ2-1	TRBV5-1	NA	NA	TGCGCCAGCAGCTTGTCTACCTATGATGAGCAGTTCTTC	CASSLSTYDEQFF
TRBJ1-1	TRBV6-5	NA	NA	TGTGCCAGCAGTTACTCTCTGGGGGCGCTTACTGAAGCTTTCTTT	CASSYSLGALTEAFF
TRBJ2-7	TRBV6-1	few	NA	TGTGCCAGCAGTGAAGTCTGGCCAACCTACGAGCAGTACTTC	CASSEVWPTYEQYF
TRBJ1-1	TRBV9	NA	TRBD1	TGTGCCAGCAGCCGGGACAGAGGCACTGAAGCTTTCTTT	CASSRDRGTEAFF
TRBJ1-3	TRBV30	NA	NA	TGTGCCTGGAGTGTACTGACAGCCTCTGGAAACACCATATATTTT	CAWSVLTASGNTIYF
TRBJ2-1	TRBV2	NA	NA	TGTGCCAGCAGTGAAGCAACGTACAGGAATGAGCAGTTCTTC	CASSEATYRNEQFF
TRBJ1-2	TRBV28	NA	NA	TGTGCCAGCAGTTTAGAGGTTAACTATGGCTACACCTTC	CASSLEVNYGYTF
TRBJ1-2	TRBV6-1	NA	TRBD1	TGTGCCAGCAGTGAGGGACAGGCCGACTATGGCTACACCTTC	CASSEGQADYGYTF
TRBJ1-6	TRBV7-6	few	TRBD1	TGTGCCAGCAGCTCCGGGACAGATCATAATTCACCCCTCCACTTT	CASSSGTDHNSPLHF
TRBJ2-4	TRBV7-2	NA	NA	TGTGCCAGCAGCTTACCGGGGGTCCAAAACATTCAGTACTTC	CASSLPGVQNIQYF
TRBJ2-6	TRBV7-2	NA	NA	TGTGCCAGCGGCATTGGTGGGGCCAACGTCCTGACTTTC	CASGIGGANVLTF
TRBJ1-2	TRBV19	once	NA	TGTGCCAGTGGCCCTCAGGTTGAGGGCTACACCTTC	CASGPQVEGYTF
TRBJ2-1	TRBV14	few	TRBD2	TGTGCCAGCAGCGAATGGGCGGGGGGGCACTACAATGAGCAGTTCTTC	CASSEWAGGHYNEQFF
TRBJ1-2	TRBV6-1	NA	NA	TGTGCCAGCAGAGTACCGACAGCCTATGGCTACACCTTC	CASRVPTAYGYTF
TRBJ1-2	TRBV14	NA	NA	TGTGCCAGCAGCCAAGATCTCCGGAGATTCGGCTATGGCTACACCTTC	CASSQDLRRFGYGYTF
TRBJ1-1	TRBV27	NA	NA	TGTGCCAGCAGTTCACCCTATGGGAACACTGAAGCTTTCTTT	CASSSPYGNTEAFF
TRBJ1-1	TRBV28	few	TRBD1	TGTGCCAGCACCAAAAGCGGGACAGGGGGAGGGACTGAAGCTTTCTTT	CASTKSGTGGGTEAFF
TRBJ1-3	TRBV10-2	NA	NA	TGCGCCAGCAGTGCCTTGGGGACTTCGGGAAACACCATATATTTT	CASSALGTSGNTIYF
TRBJ2-7	TRBV11-2	NA	NA	TGTGCCAGCAGCTTAGCAGGGTCAAGAGGCTACGAGCAGTACTTC	CASSLAGSRGYEQYF
TRBJ2-2	TRBV4-1	NA	TRBD2	TGCGCCAGCAGCCCCTGGGGGGTAGCGGGAACCGGGGAGCTGTTTTTT	CASSPWGVAGTGELFF
TRBJ2-5	TRBV2	NA	NA	TGTGCCAGCAGGGGGGCAGGCCAAGAGACCCAGTACTTC	CASRGAGQETQYF
TRBJ1-2	TRBV6-1	NA	NA	TGTGCCAGCAGTACAGGGAGCACCTTC	CASSTGSTF
TRBJ2-1	TRBV7-2	NA	NA	TGTGCCAGCAGGGGGCCATACAATGAGCAGTTCTTC	CASRGPYNEQFF
TRBJ1-2	TRBV5-1	few	NA	TGCGCCAGCAGGGATGGACGGACTACTAACTATGGCTACACCTTC	CASRDGRTTNYGYTF